What follows are 22 T cell receptor beta chains derived from one specimen sequenced in a study of T cell repertoires in cytomegalovirus infection. No antigen has been assigned to these receptors. TCRdb reprocessed the reads via MiXCR and lists one record per CDR3 protein. Among around 900,000 distinct CDR3 sequences listed, approximately 31% were seen once. The starting material was cultured CD8+ T cells from PBMCs, obtained from culture after CMV antigen stimulation. The receptors here all came from a human donor in good health (CMV status not recorded). Some clones in this sample may be carry-over from other donors' samples.

This chain connects TRBV6-5 to TRBJ1-2, with TRBD1 matching 7 bases. CDR1 and CDR2 from the germline V gene are MNHEY and SVGAGI. The CDR3 runs to 15 residues. Unmatched junction bases numbered 8, after V lost 3 bases and J lost 4 bases. This CDR3 reads CASSYFQGVGYGYTF. DNA for the CDR3: TGTGCCAGCAGTTATTTCCAGGGGGTAGGCTATGGCTACACCTTC.

V and J are TRBV7-9 and TRBJ1-4, with D maybe TRBD1 (5 bases). The CDR3 length is 15 residues. Germline lookup yields CDR1 SEHNR and CDR2 FQNEAQ (reference sequence). V was shortened by 4 bases and J by 8 bases, with 17 bases between the two germline ends. The CDR3 nucleotides read TGTGCCAGCAGCTCAGTTTTTATGGGGGACGAAAAACTGTTTTTT. This encodes CASSSVFMGDEKLFF. The entire variable domain, with the rest obtained from reference TRBV7-9 and TRBJ1-4, is as follows: DTGVSQNPRHKITKRGQNVTFRCDPISEHNRLYWYRQTLGQGPEFLTYFQNEAQLEKSRLLSDRFSAERPKGSFSTLEIQRTEQGDSAMYLCASSSVFMGDEKLFFGSGTQLSVL.

A few counts support this clonotype. The rearrangement links TRBV15 to TRBJ2-2, with TRBD1 as a possible D gene (6 bases). The CDR3 consists of 17 residues. CDR1 and CDR2 (germline): LNHNV, YYDKDF (reference sequence). V dropped 3 bases and J dropped 5 bases, with 19 bases sitting between them. This chain's CDR3 is CATSSASVGQRTGELFF. In nucleotides, the CDR3 is TGTGCCACCAGCAGCGCCTCCGTGGGACAAAGGACCGGGGAGCTGTTTTTT.

CDR3 nucleotides: TGTGCCAGCAGTTTTGAGCGGCAAGGCGAGACCCAGTACTTC. It yields the protein CASSFERQGETQYF. V usage is TRBV28 and J usage is TRBJ2-5; TRBD2 is a possible D gene (5 bases). Trimming left V 3 bases short and J 5 bases short, with 13 bases between. The CDR3 totals 14 residues. CDR1 is MDHEN, CDR2 SYDVKM, per germline.

This clonotype has a handful of counts. This chain uses TRBV4-1 with TRBJ2-7, with D unresolved. The V and J ends lost 3 bases and 5 bases respectively, with 14 bases between them. CDR3 length equals 14 residues. The V gene's germline CDR1 is MGHRA and CDR2 YSYEKL. DNA for the CDR3: TGCGCCAGCAGCCATTCGGCTGATCGGAACGAGCAGTACGTC. Its protein is CASSHSADRNEQYV.

The rearrangement joins TRBV19 to TRBJ1-2; D is ambiguous. Trimming removed 10 bases at V and 8 bases at J, with 17 bases between. This CDR3 contains 12 residues. Germline V gene data show CDR1 as LNHDA and CDR2 as SQIVND (reference sequence). CDR3: CATLTHLNGYTF. The CDR3 coding sequence is TGTGCCACACTGACCCACCTGAACGGCTACACCTTC.

In this sample, this clonotype turned up many times. The rearrangement links TRBV7-2 to TRBJ2-5, with TRBD1 matching 8 bases. The CDR3 is made up of 18 amino acids. The junction had 17 bases not matched to a gene; V was cut back by 5 bases and J by 3 bases. Germline V gene sequence: CDR1 SGHTA, CDR2 FQGNSA. CDR3 amino acids: CASSTRDRLVLTKETQYF. CDR3 nucleotide sequence: TGTGCCAGCAGCACCCGGGACAGGCTGGTACTAACTAAAGAGACCCAGTACTTC.

This rearrangement joins TRBV12-5 to TRBJ1-1; D possibly corresponds to TRBD1 (5 bases). With 2 bases removed from V and 1 base from J, the gap between germline ends came to 14 bases. This CDR3 is 16 amino acids long. Germline CDR1 reads LGHNT; CDR2 reads FRNRAP. CDR3 bases: TGTGCTAGTGGTTTGTCTGCCTCGGGACCGAACACTGAAGCTTTCTTT. Translated, it gives CASGLSASGPNTEAFF.

The chain recombines TRBV7-2 with TRBJ2-7; 9 bases are a match to TRBD1. Germline V lookup: CDR1 SGHTA, CDR2 FQGNSA. V lost 6 bases to trimming and J lost 1 base; unmatched junction nucleotides: 4. CDR3 length: 14 amino acids. The CDR3 loop reads CASRQQGASYEQYF. The CDR3 coding sequence is TGTGCCAGCAGACAACAGGGGGCGTCCTACGAGCAGTACTTC.

This clonotype was detected ten times or more. The chain joins TRBV7-2 to TRBJ1-4, with TRBD1 matching over 12 bases. Germline CDR1 reads SGHTA; CDR2 reads FQGNSA. The CDR3 totals 18 residues. V gave up 5 bases and J gave up 6 bases; unmatched junction bases: 13. This CDR3 is CASSVFPGQGARDEKLFF. Here the CDR3 DNA reads TGTGCCAGCAGCGTCTTCCCGGGACAGGGGGCCCGGGATGAAAAACTGTTTTTT.

To note about this clonotype: Mismatch with germline at one junction end may stem from a read error. J is TRBJ1-2 and V is TRBV7-9; D remains unclear. Per the germline V gene, CDR1 is SEHNR and CDR2 is FQNEAQ (reference sequence). The CDR3 runs 13 residues. CDR3 protein: CASSASPNYGYSF. The CDR3 DNA sequence: TGTGCCAGCAGCGCTAGCCCTAACTATGGCTACTCCTTC. Using reference TRBV7-9 and TRBJ1-2 for the parts outside the CDR3, the full variable domain is DTGVSQNPRHKITKRGQNVTFRCDPISEHNRLYWYRQTLGQGPEFLTYFQNEAQLEKSRLLSDRFSAERPKGSFSTLEIQRTEQGDSAMYLCASSASPNYGYSFGSGTRLTVV.

The rearrangement joins TRBV6-2 or TRBV6-3 to TRBJ1-1, with D perhaps TRBD1 (5 bases). The CDR3 consists of 15 residues. Trimming took off 2 bases at V and 1 base at J, with 11 bases between the two ends. Germline CDR1 MNHEY, CDR2 SVGEGT. In nucleotides, the CDR3 is TGTGCCAGCAGTTACCCGGGCAGGGAGAACACTGAAGCTTTCTTT. Its translation: CASSYPGRENTEAFF.

This clonotype came up many times. The CDR3 DNA is TGTGCCAGCAGCTTAGGGGGACTCGGGACCCAGTACTTC. Translated: CASSLGGLGTQYF. V is TRBV7-8 and J is TRBJ2-5, with D perhaps matching TRBD2 (6 bases). Trimming left V 1 base short and J 7 bases short, with 10 bases between. The CDR3 sequence is 13 residues long. Germline values: CDR1 SGHVS, CDR2 FQNEAQ.

This sequence joins TRBV9 and TRBJ1-6; maybe TRBD1 (5 bases). Looked up from germline, CDR1 is SGDLS and CDR2 is YYNGEE. The germline V and J ends were trimmed by 4 bases and 7 bases, with 21 bases remaining between them. The CDR3 totals 17 residues. The CDR3 DNA reads TGTGCCAGCAGCCCGACGGGACGGCCTGTCCCAAATTCACCCCTCCACTTT. The encoded protein is CASSPTGRPVPNSPLHF.

This clonotype appeared once. The rearrangement links TRBV6-2 or TRBV6-3 to TRBJ2-2; 8 bases agree with TRBD1. This CDR3 comprises 16 residues. Germline CDR1 is MNHEY and CDR2 is SVGEGT. Trimming at V came to 2 bases and at J to 6 bases, leaving 8 bases not matched to a gene. The CDR3 bases are TGTGCCAGCAGTTACGGGCCTACAGGGGGTCCCGGGGAGCTGTTTTTT. This translates into CASSYGPTGGPGELFF.

The chain links TRBV4-1 to TRBJ2-3; 12 bases are shared with TRBD2. V trimming: 0 bases; J trimming: 1 base; junction bases outside the gene matches: 8. The CDR3 sequence is 19 residues long. The V gene's germline CDR1 is MGHRA and CDR2 YSYEKL. The chain's CDR3 is CASSQEFLAGGVRTDTQYF. Here the CDR3 DNA reads TGCGCCAGCAGCCAAGAGTTCCTAGCGGGGGGGGTCCGCACAGATACGCAGTATTTT.

The table lists this clonotype with a few counts. The chain carries TRBV27 and TRBJ2-7, with TRBD1 identical over 7 bases. Germline V gene lookup returns CDR1 MNHEY and CDR2 SMNVEV (reference sequence). This CDR3 is built from 15 residues. J gave up 2 bases and V 4 bases, and 8 bases lay outside the gene matches. CDR3 region: CASSSPGQAAYEQYF. The DNA for the CDR3 is TGTGCCAGCAGTTCCCCCGGACAGGCCGCCTACGAGCAGTACTTC.

The chain has TRBV27 and TRBJ2-3; 8 positions agree with TRBD1. The V gene end was trimmed by 6 bases and the J gene end by 1 base; junction bases not matched to a gene: 3. The germline V gene encodes CDR1 MNHEY and CDR2 SMNVEV (reference sequence). CDR3 length: 14 residues. In nucleotides, the CDR3 is TGTGCCAGCAGACAGGGGGTCGGCACAGATACGCAGTATTTT. It specifies CASRQGVGTDTQYF.

This clonotype was counted at least ten times. The chain links TRBV7-6 to TRBJ2-3; a weak D match, TRBD1 (6 bases). V gave up 1 base and J gave up 4 bases, with 12 bases separating them. There are 15 residues in the CDR3. Germline V CDR1 and CDR2: SGHVS, FNYEAQ. The CDR3 nucleotides are TGTGCCAGCAGCTTAGGAGAGGGGGATGCAGATACGCAGTATTTT. Protein sequence: CASSLGEGDADTQYF.

This chain uses TRBV25-1 with TRBJ1-6; no reliable D call. Trimming removed 3 bases at V and 4 bases at J, with 10 bases between. The CDR3 contains 15 residues. Per the germline V gene, CDR1 is MGHDK and CDR2 is SYGVNS. CDR3 sequence (DNA): TGTGCCAGCAGTGATGGGGAGTTTTATAATTCACCCCTCCACTTT. Translated: CASSDGEFYNSPLHF.

The chain carries TRBV5-4 and TRBJ2-1; TRBD2 matches 12 bases. Germline trimming cut 3 bases from V and 6 bases from J; bases unmatched to any gene: 7. Germline-derived CDR1 and CDR2 are SGHNT and YYREEE (reference sequence). The CDR3 covers 16 residues. The CDR3 nucleotides read TGTGCCAGCAGCTCCCCTAGCGGGGGGGCCCGCAATGAGCAGTTCTTC. This translates into CASSSPSGGARNEQFF. Full variable domain (remainder filled in from reference TRBV5-4 and TRBJ2-1): ETGVTQSPTHLIKTRGQQVTLRCSSQSGHNTVSWYQQALGQGPQFIFQYYREEENGRGNFPPRFSGLQFPNYSSELNVNALELDDSALYLCASSSPSGGARNEQFFGPGTRLTVL.

CDR3 residues: CASSEARKSDQPQHF. The CDR3 DNA follows: TGTGCCAGCAGTGAAGCGAGGAAGTCTGATCAGCCCCAGCATTTT. The rearrangement uses TRBV6-1 and TRBJ1-5; no clear D. This CDR3 is built from 15 residues. Germline loops: CDR1 MNHNS, CDR2 SASEGT. V was shortened by 0 bases and J by 5 bases, with 11 bases between the two germline ends.